This TCR beta chain was sequenced in a study of T cell responses to AZD1222 COVID-19 vaccine. Here immunoSEQ multiplex PCR was the method, and the copy in TCRdb shows in-frame clones only, minus some. There are around 130,000 clones in the sample; 70% to 90% occur only once, and less than 15% lies in the top ten. The V gene's germline CDR1 is GTSNPN and CDR2 SVGIG (reference sequence). V was pared by 3 bases and J by 13 bases, with 10 bases of the junction left unmatched. The CDR3 covers 12 residues. The study, taken as a whole, reports: Mapped onto spike, vaccine-associated CD4 TCRs spanned it and were dominant at 160-218 and 743-854. Clonal diversity may have been underestimated, and the donors were mostly white British, with more females than males.

For this clone: The antigen remains undetermined.

This TCR was sampled from an adult in good health. The specimen was peripheral blood, collected on day 0 of AZD1222 vaccination. The chain recombines TRBV30 with TRBJ1-1; 8 bases are shared with TRBD1. CDR3 in DNA: TGTGCCTGGAGGCCGGGACAGGTCCTTATTTTCTTT. As protein: CAWRPGQVLIFF.